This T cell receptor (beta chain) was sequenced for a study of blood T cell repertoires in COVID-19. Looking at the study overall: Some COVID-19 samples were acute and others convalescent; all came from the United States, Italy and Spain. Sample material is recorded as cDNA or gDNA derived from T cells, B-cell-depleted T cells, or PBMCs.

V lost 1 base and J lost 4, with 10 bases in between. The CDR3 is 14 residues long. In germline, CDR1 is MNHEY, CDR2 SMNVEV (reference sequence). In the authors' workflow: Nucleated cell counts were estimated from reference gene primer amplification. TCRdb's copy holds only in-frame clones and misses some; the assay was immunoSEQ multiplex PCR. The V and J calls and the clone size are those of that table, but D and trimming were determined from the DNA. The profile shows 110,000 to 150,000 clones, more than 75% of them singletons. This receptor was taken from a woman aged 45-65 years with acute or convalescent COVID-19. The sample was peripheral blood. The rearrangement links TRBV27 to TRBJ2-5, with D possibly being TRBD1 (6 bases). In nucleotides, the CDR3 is TGTGCCAGCAGTTTATTCGGGACATCAGAGACCCAGTACTTC. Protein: CASSLFGTSETQYF.